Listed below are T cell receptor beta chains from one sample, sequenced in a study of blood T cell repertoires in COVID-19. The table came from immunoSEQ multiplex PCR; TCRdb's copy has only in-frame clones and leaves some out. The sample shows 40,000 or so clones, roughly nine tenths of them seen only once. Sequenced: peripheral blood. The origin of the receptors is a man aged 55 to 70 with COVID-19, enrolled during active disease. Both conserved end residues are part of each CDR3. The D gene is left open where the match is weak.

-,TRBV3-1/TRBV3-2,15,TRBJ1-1,CASSQGQFMNTEAFF,TGTGCCAGCAGCCAAGGACAGTTTATGAACACTGAAGCTTTCTTT
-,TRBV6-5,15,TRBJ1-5,CASSPRGNGNQPQHF,TGTGCCAGCAGTCCCAGGGGTAATGGCAATCAGCCCCAGCATTTT
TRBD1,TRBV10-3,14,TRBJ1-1,CAISAQGASTEAFF,TGTGCCATCAGTGCTCAGGGGGCGAGCACTGAAGCTTTCTTT
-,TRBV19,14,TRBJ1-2,CASSIGLESYGYTF,TGTGCCAGTAGTATTGGTCTGGAGAGCTATGGCTACACCTTC
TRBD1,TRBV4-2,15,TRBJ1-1,CASSQGQAGTTEAFF,TGTGCCAGCAGCCAGGGACAGGCGGGCACCACTGAAGCTTTCTTT
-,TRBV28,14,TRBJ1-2,CASSLSRSSYGYTF,TGTGCCAGCAGTTTATCTCGTTCCAGCTATGGCTACACCTTC
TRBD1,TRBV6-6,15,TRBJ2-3,CASSQRQGATDTQYF,TGTGCCAGCAGTCAAAGACAGGGGGCAACAGATACGCAGTATTTT
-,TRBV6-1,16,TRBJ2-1,CASSEARVRPYNEQFF,TGTGCCAGCAGTGAAGCCCGGGTTAGGCCATACAATGAGCAGTTCTTC
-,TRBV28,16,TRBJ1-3,CASSLQQAGSGNTIYF,TGTGCCAGCAGTTTACAACAGGCCGGCTCTGGAAACACCATATATTTT
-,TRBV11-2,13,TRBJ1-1,CASSQTGDTEAFF,TGTGCCAGCAGCCAGACAGGTGACACTGAAGCTTTCTTT
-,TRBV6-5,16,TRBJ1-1,CASSYSRAGMGTEAFF,TGTGCCAGCAGTTACTCGAGGGCGGGGATGGGGACTGAAGCTTTCTTT
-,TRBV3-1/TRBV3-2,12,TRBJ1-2,CASNLEGGGYTF,TGTGCCAGCAACCTGGAGGGAGGCGGCTACACCTTC
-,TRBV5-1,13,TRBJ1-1,CASSFVENTEAFF,TGCGCCAGCAGCTTCGTAGAGAACACTGAAGCTTTCTTT
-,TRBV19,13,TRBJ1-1,CASSIGWEIGAFF,TGTGCCAGTAGTATCGGTTGGGAGATCGGTGCTTTCTTT
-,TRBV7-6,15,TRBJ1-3,CASSLSGVEGNTIYF,TGTGCCAGCAGCTTATCAGGGGTGGAAGGAAACACCATATATTTT
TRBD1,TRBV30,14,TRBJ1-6,CAWSLDRDVSPLHF,TGTGCCTGGAGCCTAGACAGGGACGTCTCACCCCTCCACTTT
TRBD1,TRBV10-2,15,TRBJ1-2,CASSERQGNVYGYTF,TGCGCCAGCAGTGAAAGACAGGGTAACGTCTATGGCTACACCTTC